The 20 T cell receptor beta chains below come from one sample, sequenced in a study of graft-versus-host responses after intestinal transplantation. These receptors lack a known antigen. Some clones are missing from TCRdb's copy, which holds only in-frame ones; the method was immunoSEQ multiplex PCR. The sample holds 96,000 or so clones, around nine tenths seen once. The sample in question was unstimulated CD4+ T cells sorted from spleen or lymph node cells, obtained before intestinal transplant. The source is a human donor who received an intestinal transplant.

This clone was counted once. The CDR3 DNA is TGCGCCAGCAGCTTGGGGACAGGGGGCACTGAAGCTTTCTTT. It is translated as CASSLGTGGTEAFF. The V and J genes are TRBV5-1 and TRBJ1-1; 10 bases agree with TRBD1. Trimming removed 0 bases from V and 4 bases from J; junction bases left unmatched: 0. Germline assignment: CDR1 SGHRS and CDR2 YFSETQ. This CDR3 contains 14 residues.

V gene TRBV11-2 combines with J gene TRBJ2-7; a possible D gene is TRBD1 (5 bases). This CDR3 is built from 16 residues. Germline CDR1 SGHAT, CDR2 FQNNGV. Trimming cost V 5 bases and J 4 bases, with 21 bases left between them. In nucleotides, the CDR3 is TGTGCCAGCAGCCCGATCTTAGGGGCCTTGGGATACGAGCAGTACTTC. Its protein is CASSPILGALGYEQYF.

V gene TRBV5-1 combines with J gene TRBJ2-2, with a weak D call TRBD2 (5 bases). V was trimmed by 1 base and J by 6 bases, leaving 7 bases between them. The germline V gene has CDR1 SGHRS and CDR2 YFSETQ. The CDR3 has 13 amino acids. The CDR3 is CASSLLGAGELFF. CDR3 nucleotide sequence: TGCGCCAGCAGCTTGCTCGGGGCCGGGGAGCTGTTTTTT.

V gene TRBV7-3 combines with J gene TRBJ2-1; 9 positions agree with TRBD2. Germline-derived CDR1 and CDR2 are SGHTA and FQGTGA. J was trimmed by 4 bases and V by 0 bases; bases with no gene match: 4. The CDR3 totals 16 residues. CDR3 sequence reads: CASSLTPGLAYNEQFF. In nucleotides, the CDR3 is TGTGCCAGCAGCTTAACTCCGGGACTAGCTTACAATGAGCAGTTCTTC.

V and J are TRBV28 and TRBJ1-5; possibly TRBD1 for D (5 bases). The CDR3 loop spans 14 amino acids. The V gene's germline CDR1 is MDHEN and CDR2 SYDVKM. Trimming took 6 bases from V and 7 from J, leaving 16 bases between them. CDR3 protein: CASRASRGEQPQHF. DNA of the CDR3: TGTGCCAGCAGGGCTTCCCGGGGGGAACAGCCCCAGCATTTT.

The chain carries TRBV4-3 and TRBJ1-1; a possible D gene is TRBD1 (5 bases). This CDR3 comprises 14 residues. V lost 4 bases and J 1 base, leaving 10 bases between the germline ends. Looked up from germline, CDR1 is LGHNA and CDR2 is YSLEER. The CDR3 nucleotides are TGCGCCAGCAGCCGGCCAGGGAAGAACACTGAAGCTTTCTTT. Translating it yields CASSRPGKNTEAFF.

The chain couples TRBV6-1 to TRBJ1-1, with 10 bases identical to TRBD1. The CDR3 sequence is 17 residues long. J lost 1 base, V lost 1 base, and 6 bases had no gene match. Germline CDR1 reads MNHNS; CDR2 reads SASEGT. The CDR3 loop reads CASSEGFWTGGNTEAFF. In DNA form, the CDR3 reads TGTGCCAGCAGTGAAGGGTTTTGGACAGGGGGGAACACTGAAGCTTTCTTT.

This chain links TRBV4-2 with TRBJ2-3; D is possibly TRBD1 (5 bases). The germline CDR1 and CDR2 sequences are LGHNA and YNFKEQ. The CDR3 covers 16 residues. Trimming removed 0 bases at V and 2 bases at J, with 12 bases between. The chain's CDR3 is CASSQEGAPSTDTQYF. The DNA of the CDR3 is TGTGCCAGCAGCCAAGAAGGGGCACCCTCCACAGATACGCAGTATTTT.

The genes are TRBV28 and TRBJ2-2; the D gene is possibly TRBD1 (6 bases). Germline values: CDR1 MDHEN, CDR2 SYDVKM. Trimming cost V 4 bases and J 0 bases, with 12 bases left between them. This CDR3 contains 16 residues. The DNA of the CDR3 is TGTGCCAGCAGTTCCAGGGGCAACGCGAACACCGGGGAGCTGTTTTTT. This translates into CASSSRGNANTGELFF.

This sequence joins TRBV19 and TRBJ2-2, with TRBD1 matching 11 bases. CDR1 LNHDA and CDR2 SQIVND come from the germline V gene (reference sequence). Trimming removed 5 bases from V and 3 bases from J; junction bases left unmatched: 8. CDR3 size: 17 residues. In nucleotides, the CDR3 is TGTGCCAGTAGTCAGGGGGGACAGGGGGGCTACACCGGGGAGCTGTTTTTT. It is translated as CASSQGGQGGYTGELFF.

The CDR3 coding sequence is TGTGCCAGCAGTTATAGAGGGGGGGACAATGAGCAGTTCTTC. This sequence encodes CASSYRGGDNEQFF. The chain is built from TRBV6-5 and TRBJ2-1; weak D call: TRBD2 (7 bases). The ends were cut back, 3 bases at V and 5 bases at J, with 11 bases in the middle. In germline, CDR1 is MNHEY, CDR2 SVGAGI. This CDR3 is 14 amino acids long.

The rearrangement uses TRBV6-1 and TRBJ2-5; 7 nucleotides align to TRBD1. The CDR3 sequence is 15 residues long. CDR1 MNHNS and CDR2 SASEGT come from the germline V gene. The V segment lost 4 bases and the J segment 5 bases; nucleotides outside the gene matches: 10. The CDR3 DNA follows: TGTGCCAGCAGTGCGACAGGGATTGGTATGGAGACCCAGTACTTC. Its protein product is CASSATGIGMETQYF.

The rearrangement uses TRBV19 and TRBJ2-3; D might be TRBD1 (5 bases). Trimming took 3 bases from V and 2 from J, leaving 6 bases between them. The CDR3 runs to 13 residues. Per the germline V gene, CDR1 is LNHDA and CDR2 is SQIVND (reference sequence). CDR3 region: CASSIGATDTQYF. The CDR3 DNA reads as TGTGCCAGTAGTATTGGGGCCACAGATACGCAGTATTTT.

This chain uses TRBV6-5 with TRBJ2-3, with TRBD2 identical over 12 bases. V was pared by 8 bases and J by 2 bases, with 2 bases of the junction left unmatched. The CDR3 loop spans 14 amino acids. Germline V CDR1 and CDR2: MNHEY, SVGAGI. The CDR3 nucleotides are TGTGCCAGCCGACTAGCGGGGGCCACAGATACGCAGTATTTT. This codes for CASRLAGATDTQYF.

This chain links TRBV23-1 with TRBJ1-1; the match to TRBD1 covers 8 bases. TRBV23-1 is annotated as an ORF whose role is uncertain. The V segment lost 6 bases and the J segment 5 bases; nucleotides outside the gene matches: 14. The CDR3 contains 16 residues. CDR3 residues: CASRVEDRENRTEAFF. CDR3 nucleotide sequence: TGCGCCAGCAGGGTGGAGGACAGGGAGAATAGAACTGAAGCTTTCTTT.

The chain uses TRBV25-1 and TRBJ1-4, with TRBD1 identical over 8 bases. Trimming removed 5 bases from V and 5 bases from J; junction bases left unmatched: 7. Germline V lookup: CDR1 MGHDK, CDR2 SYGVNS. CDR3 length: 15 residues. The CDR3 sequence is CASSPTGGKNEKLFF. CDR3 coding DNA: TGTGCCAGCAGTCCAACAGGGGGGAAAAATGAAAAACTGTTTTTT. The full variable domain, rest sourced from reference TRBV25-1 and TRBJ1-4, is EADIYQTPRYLVIGTGKKITLECSQTMGHDKMYWYQQDPGMELHLIHYSYGVNSTEKGDLSSESTVSRIRTEHFPLTLESARPSHTSQYLCASSPTGGKNEKLFFGSGTQLSVL.

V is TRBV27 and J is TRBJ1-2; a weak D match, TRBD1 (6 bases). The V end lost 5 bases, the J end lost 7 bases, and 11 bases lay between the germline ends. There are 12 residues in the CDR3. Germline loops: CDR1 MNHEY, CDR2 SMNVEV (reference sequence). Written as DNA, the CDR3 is TGTGCCAGCAGTACCCAAGGGGGTGGCTACACCTTC. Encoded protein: CASSTQGGGYTF.

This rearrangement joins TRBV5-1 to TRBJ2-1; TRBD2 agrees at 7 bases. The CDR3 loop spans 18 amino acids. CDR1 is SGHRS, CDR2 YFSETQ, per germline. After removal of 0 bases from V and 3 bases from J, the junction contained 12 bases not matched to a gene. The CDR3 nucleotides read TGCGCCAGCAGCTTGGGGCCCCAGCGGGGAAATGACTACAATGAGCAGTTCTTC. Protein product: CASSLGPQRGNDYNEQFF. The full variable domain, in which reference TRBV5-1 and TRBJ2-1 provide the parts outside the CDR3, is KAGVTQTPRYLIKTRGQQVTLSCSPISGHRSVSWYQQTPGQGLQFLFEYFSETQRNKGNFPGRFSGRQFSNSRSEMNVSTLELGDSALYLCASSLGPQRGNDYNEQFFGPGTRLTVL.

Here the CDR3 DNA reads TGTGCCAGTAGTTCTCCAGGGCGGGCGGGAGGAAGTAATGAGCAGTTCTTC. This encodes CASSSPGRAGGSNEQFF. The chain employs TRBV19 and TRBJ2-1, with TRBD2 matching 8 bases. V lost 5 bases to trimming and J lost 7 bases; unmatched junction nucleotides: 16. This CDR3 has 17 residues. Looked up from germline, CDR1 is LNHDA and CDR2 is SQIVND (reference sequence). The entire variable domain, with the rest obtained from reference TRBV19 and TRBJ2-1, is as follows: DGGITQSPKYLFRKEGQNVTLSCEQNLNHDAMYWYRQDPGQGLRLIYYSQIVNDFQKGDIAEGYSVSREKKESFPLTVTSAQKNPTAFYLCASSSPGRAGGSNEQFFGPGTRLTVL.

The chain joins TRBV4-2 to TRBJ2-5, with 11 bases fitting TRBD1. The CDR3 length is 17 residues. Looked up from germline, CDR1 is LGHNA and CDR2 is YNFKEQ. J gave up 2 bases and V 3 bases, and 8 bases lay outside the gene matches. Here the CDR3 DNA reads TGTGCCAGCAGCCAGTCCGGCTGGGACAGGGGGCAAGAGACCCAGTACTTC. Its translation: CASSQSGWDRGQETQYF.